This T cell receptor (beta chain) was sequenced during a study of CD8 T cells in ankylosing spondylitis. This clonotype was seen at least ten times. Antigen unknown. MiXCR, applied by TCRdb to the 5' RACE reads, yields one record per CDR3 protein. The sample carries some 330,000 distinct CDR3 sequences, less than 10% recorded once. Study-level points and caveats: Within ankylosing spondylitis blood, a TCR beta motif made up of eight or nine highly homologous variants appeared to be characteristic. Disease-associated clonotypes exhibited CD8+ identity and were relatively infrequent in peripheral blood. From matched ankylosing spondylitis synovial fluid, disease-linked clones were reportedly recovered at significantly enriched levels. In synovial fluid and blood from reactive arthritis, some motif variants were previously reported.

This CDR3 region has 14 residues. V gave up 4 bases and J gave up 10 bases, with 16 bases separating them. Looked up from germline, CDR1 is LGHDT and CDR2 is YNNKEL (reference sequence). Sequencing was carried out using blood, either unsorted or a sorted T cell fraction (not recorded which). The receptor comes from a male donor with ankylosing spondylitis. J is TRBJ2-2 and V is TRBV3-1; D might be TRBD1 (6 bases). The CDR3 loop is CASSLFSGGVELFF. The CDR3 DNA sequence: TGTGCCAGCAGCCTCTTCAGTGGGGGCGTGGAGCTGTTTTTT.